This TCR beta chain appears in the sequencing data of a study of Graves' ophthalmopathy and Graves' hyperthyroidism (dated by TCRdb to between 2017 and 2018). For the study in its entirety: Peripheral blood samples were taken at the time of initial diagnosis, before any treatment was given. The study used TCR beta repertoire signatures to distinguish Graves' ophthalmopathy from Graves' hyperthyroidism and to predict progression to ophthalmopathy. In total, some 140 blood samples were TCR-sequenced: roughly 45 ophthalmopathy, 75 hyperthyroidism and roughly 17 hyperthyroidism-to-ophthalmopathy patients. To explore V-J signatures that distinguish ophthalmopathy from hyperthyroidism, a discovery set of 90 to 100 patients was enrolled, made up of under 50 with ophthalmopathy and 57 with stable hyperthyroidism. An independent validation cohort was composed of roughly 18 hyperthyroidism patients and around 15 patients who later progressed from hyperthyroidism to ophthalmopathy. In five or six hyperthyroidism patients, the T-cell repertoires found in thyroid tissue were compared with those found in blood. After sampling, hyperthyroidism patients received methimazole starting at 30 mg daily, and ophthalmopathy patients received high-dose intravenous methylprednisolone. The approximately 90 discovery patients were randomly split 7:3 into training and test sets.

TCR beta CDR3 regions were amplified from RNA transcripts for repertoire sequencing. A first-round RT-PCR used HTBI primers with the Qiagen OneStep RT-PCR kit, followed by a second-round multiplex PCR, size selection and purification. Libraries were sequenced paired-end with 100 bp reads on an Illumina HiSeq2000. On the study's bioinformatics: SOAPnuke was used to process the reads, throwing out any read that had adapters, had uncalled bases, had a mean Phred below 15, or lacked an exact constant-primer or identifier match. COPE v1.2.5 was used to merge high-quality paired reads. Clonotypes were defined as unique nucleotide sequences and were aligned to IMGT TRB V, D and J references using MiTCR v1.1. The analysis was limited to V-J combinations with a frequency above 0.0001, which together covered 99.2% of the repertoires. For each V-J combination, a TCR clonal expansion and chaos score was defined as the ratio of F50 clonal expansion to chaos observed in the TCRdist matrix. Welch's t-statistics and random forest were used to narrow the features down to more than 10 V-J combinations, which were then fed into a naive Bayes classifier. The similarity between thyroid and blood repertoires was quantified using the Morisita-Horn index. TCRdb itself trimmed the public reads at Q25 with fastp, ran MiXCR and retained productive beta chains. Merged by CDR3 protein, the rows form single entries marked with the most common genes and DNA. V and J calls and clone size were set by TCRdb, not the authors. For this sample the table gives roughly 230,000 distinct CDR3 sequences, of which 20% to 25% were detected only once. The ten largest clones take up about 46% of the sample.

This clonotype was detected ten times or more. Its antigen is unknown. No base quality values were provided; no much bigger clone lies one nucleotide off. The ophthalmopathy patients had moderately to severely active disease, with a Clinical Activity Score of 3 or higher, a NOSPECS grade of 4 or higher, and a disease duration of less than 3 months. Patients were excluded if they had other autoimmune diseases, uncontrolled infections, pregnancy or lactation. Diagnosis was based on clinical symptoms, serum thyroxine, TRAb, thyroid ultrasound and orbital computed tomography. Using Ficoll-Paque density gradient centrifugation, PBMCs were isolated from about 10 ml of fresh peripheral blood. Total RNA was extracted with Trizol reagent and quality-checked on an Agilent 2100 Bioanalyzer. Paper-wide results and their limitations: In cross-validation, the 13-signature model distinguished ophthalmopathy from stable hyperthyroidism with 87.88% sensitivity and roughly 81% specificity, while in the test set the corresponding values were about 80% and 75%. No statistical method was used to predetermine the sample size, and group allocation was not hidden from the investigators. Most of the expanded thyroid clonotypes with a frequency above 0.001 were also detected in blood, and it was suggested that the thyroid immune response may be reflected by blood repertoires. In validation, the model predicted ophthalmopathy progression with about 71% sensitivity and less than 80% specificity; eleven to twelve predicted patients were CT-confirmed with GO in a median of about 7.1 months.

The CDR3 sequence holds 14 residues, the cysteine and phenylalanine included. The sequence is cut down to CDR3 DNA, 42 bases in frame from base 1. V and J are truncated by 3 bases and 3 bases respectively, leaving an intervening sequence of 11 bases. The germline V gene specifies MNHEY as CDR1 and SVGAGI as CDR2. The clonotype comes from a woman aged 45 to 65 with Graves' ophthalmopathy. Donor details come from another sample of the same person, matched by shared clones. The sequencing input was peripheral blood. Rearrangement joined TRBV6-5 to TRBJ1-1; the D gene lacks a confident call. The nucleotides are TGTGCCAGCAGTTATAGATTGGGGTACACTGAAGCTTTCTTT. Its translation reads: CASSYRLGYTEAFF.